This passage covers 32 T cell receptor beta chains from one sample sequenced in a study of naive and memory T cell subsets. An equimolar mix of two oligonucleotides served as the beta constant-region primer for TRBC1 and TRBC2. Using its own MiXCR run on the UMI-ligation and nested PCR reads, TCRdb lists one record per CDR3 protein. The repertoire holds 120,000 to 150,000 distinct CDR3 sequences, with approximately 17% as singletons. The source material was naive CD4+ T cells from blood. All receptors derive from a human donor in good health.

This clonotype came up a few times. The gene calls are TRBV27 and TRBJ2-5, with 7 bases matching TRBD2. The CDR3 loop spans 16 amino acids. The V gene's germline CDR1 is MNHEY and CDR2 SMNVEV (reference sequence). The V and J ends lost 5 bases and 0 bases, in that order; junction bases with no gene match: 9. Here the CDR3 DNA reads TGTGCCAGCAGTGCCTCCCTAGCGGCCTACCAAGAGACCCAGTACTTC. The encoded protein is CASSASLAAYQETQYF.

The V and J genes are TRBV5-1 and TRBJ2-7; D is possibly TRBD2 (7 bases). V was trimmed by 4 bases and J by 1 base, leaving 15 bases between them. Germline V gives CDR1 SGHRS, CDR2 YFSETQ. The CDR3 spans 15 residues. The CDR3 nucleotides are TGCGCCAGCAGCATCCTAGGGGGGGAATCCTACGAGCAGTACTTC. Its translation is CASSILGGESYEQYF.

There are many counts of this clonotype. The chain recombines TRBV29-1 with TRBJ1-5; 8 bases align to TRBD1. The germline V gene has CDR1 SQVTM and CDR2 ANQGSEA. Unmatched junction bases numbered 5, after V lost 4 bases and J lost 12 bases. This CDR3 region has 11 residues. CDR3 in amino acids: CSVGGQEHQHF. CDR3 nucleotides: TGCAGCGTTGGGGGACAGGAGCACCAGCATTTT. Filled out from reference TRBV29-1 and TRBJ1-5, the complete variable domain reads SAVISQKPSRDICQRGTSLTIQCQVDSQVTMMFWYRQQPGQSLTLIATANQGSEATYESGFVIDKFPISRPNLTFSTLTVSNMSPEDSSIYLCSVGGQEHQHFGDGTRLSIL.

This clonotype was counted between two and nine times. V usage is TRBV3-1 and J usage is TRBJ2-5, with 9 bases aligning to TRBD2. Germline trimming cut 1 base from V and 7 bases from J; bases unmatched to any gene: 10. The CDR3 consists of 16 residues. Germline lookup yields CDR1 LGHDT and CDR2 YNNKEL (reference sequence). Here the CDR3 DNA reads TGTGCCAGCAGCCAAGTCCTTAGCGGGAGAGGTGGGACCCAGTACTTC. Translated: CASSQVLSGRGGTQYF.

The table lists this clonotype with a few counts. The V and J genes are TRBV20-1 and TRBJ2-7; TRBD1 is a possible D gene (6 bases). Looked up from germline, CDR1 is DFQATT and CDR2 is SNEGSKA (reference sequence). This CDR3 is 12 amino acids long. V dropped 3 bases and J dropped 7 bases, with 13 bases sitting between them. CDR3 in amino acids: CSARHRVGEQYF. The CDR3 bases are TGCAGTGCTAGGCACAGGGTAGGTGAGCAGTACTTC.

The genes are TRBV12-3 or TRBV12-4 and TRBJ1-1, with D possibly matching TRBD1 (6 bases). V lost 6 bases and J 1 base, leaving 9 bases between the germline ends. The length of the CDR3 is 13 residues. The CDR3 DNA reads as TGTGCCAGCAGCCCCAGGGGGAACACTGAAGCTTTCTTT. This gives the protein CASSPRGNTEAFF.

The chain links TRBV12-3 or TRBV12-4 to TRBJ2-7; unclear D gene. The CDR3 runs 11 residues. V lost 3 bases and J lost 5, with 5 bases in between. DNA of the CDR3: TGTGCCAGCAGTTTGGTAGACGAGCAGTACTTC. Encoded protein: CASSLVDEQYF.

V and J are TRBV28 and TRBJ2-3, with 9 bases aligning to TRBD2. This CDR3 comprises 16 residues. Germline CDR1 is MDHEN and CDR2 is SYDVKM. Trimming at V came to 1 base and at J to 1 base, leaving 3 bases not matched to a gene. The CDR3 loop reads CASSLLPSGGTDTQYF. Written as DNA, the CDR3 is TGTGCCAGCAGTTTATTGCCTAGCGGGGGCACAGATACGCAGTATTTT.

This rearrangement joins TRBV12-3 or TRBV12-4 to TRBJ2-5; 14 bases are a match to TRBD2. After removal of 5 bases from V and 4 bases from J, the junction contained 6 bases not matched to a gene. The CDR3 spans 16 residues. The CDR3 reads CASSAPGLAGAETQYF. The CDR3 DNA is TGTGCCAGCAGTGCTCCGGGACTAGCGGGAGCAGAGACCCAGTACTTC.

This clonotype was seen only a few times. The chain couples TRBV7-9 to TRBJ2-1, with 9 bases identical to TRBD2. CDR3 length: 16 amino acids. Per the germline V gene, CDR1 is SEHNR and CDR2 is FQNEAQ (reference sequence). Trimming removed 1 base from V and 8 bases from J; junction bases left unmatched: 9. The CDR3 protein is CASSLGVIAGDDEQFF. As DNA, the CDR3 is TGTGCCAGCAGCTTAGGGGTTATAGCGGGAGATGATGAGCAGTTCTTC.

This chain uses TRBV12-3 or TRBV12-4 with TRBJ2-2; 8 bases line up with TRBD1. The CDR3 covers 15 residues. The junction had 7 bases not matched to a gene; V was cut back by 7 bases and J by 3 bases. DNA of the CDR3: TGTGCCAGCACCTTGGACAGGGCGGACACCGGGGAGCTGTTTTTT. Translating gives CASTLDRADTGELFF.

This clonotype appeared a few times. This sequence joins TRBV20-1 and TRBJ2-2, with TRBD2 as a possible D gene (5 bases). V lost 3 bases, J lost 5 bases, and 7 bases lay in between. CDR1 is DFQATT, CDR2 SNEGSKA, per germline (reference sequence). This CDR3 region has 12 residues. The CDR3 coding sequence is TGCAGTGCTAGTCGAGGGACCGGGGAGCTGTTTTTT. Translation: CSASRGTGELFF.

In its sample, this clonotype was seen many times. This rearrangement joins TRBV7-9 to TRBJ2-7, with TRBD1 identical over 9 bases. Trimming cost V 8 bases and J 3 bases; bases outside gene matches: 14. Germline CDR1 is SEHNR and CDR2 is FQNEAQ (reference sequence). The CDR3 has 16 residues. The CDR3 DNA reads as TGTGCCAGCGGTTCTCCTACCGGGACAGGGAGCTACGAGCAGTACTTC. Translating it yields CASGSPTGTGSYEQYF. The variable domain in full, with the rest retrieved from reference TRBV7-9 and TRBJ2-7, is DTGVSQNPRHKITKRGQNVTFRCDPISEHNRLYWYRQTLGQGPEFLTYFQNEAQLEKSRLLSDRFSAERPKGSFSTLEIQRTEQGDSAMYLCASGSPTGTGSYEQYFGPGTRLTVT.

This clonotype has a handful of counts. This chain connects TRBV6-6 to TRBJ2-1; D is perhaps TRBD1 or TRBD2 (5 bases each). The CDR3 runs 14 residues. In germline, CDR1 is MNHNY, CDR2 SVGAGI (reference sequence). The V end was cut by 6 bases, the J end by 2 bases, with 11 bases between. In DNA, the CDR3 is TGTGCCAGCAGGATTAGGGACGCCTACAATGAGCAGTTCTTC. It yields the protein CASRIRDAYNEQFF.

The chain carries TRBV5-1 and TRBJ1-5; D remains ambiguous. CDR3 size: 15 residues. Deletions cut 0 bases from V and 6 bases from J, with 13 bases between. CDR1 is SGHRS and CDR2 is YFSETQ in the germline V gene. The CDR3 spells CASSLAGEGGQPQHF. The CDR3 nucleotides are TGCGCCAGCAGCTTGGCCGGGGAGGGAGGTCAGCCCCAGCATTTT.

This clonotype turned up a few times. This sequence joins TRBV12-3 or TRBV12-4 and TRBJ2-2; unclear D gene. This CDR3 is built from 16 residues. The germline V and J ends were trimmed by 5 bases and 6 bases, with 19 bases remaining between them. CDR3 in DNA: TGTGCCAGCAGTCCGGGCCGATATTTGGACCCCGGGGAGCTGTTTTTT. Its translation: CASSPGRYLDPGELFF.

The chain joins TRBV15 to TRBJ2-1; D is uncertain. The V and J ends lost 3 bases and 4 bases respectively, with 22 bases between them. Germline CDR1 is LNHNV and CDR2 is YYDKDF (reference sequence). The CDR3 consists of 18 residues. The CDR3 bases are TGTGCCACCAGCAGTTCCCCCAGCCAGAACACCAATTACAATGAGCAGTTCTTC. This translates into CATSSSPSQNTNYNEQFF.

The sample holds many counts of this clonotype. This sequence joins TRBV6-5 and TRBJ1-2; D possibly corresponds to TRBD1 (6 bases). V was pared by 6 bases and J by 3 bases, with 20 bases between. From germline, CDR1 is MNHEY and CDR2 SVGAGI. The CDR3 is 16 residues long. The CDR3 coding sequence is TGTGCCAGCAGACGAGGGACACCGGACCCCTACTATGGCTACACCTTC. Translation gives CASRRGTPDPYYGYTF.

The chain links TRBV7-9 to TRBJ2-7; D is possibly TRBD2 (6 bases). There are 13 residues in the CDR3. The V and J ends lost 5 bases and 5 bases respectively, with 13 bases between them. Germline CDR1 is SEHNR and CDR2 is FQNEAQ (reference sequence). The CDR3 nucleotides are TGTGCCAGCAGCCCCGGAGGGCCTGACGAGCAGTACTTC. It codes for CASSPGGPDEQYF.

The sample holds a few counts of this clonotype. The CDR3 loop is CASSQVPQGTEAFF. CDR3 nucleotides: TGTGCCAGCAGCCAAGTACCGCAGGGCACTGAAGCTTTCTTT. The rearrangement links TRBV3-1 to TRBJ1-1; perhaps TRBD1 as D (5 bases). V gave up 1 base and J gave up 4 bases, with 10 bases separating them. Germline assignment: CDR1 LGHDT and CDR2 YNNKEL (reference sequence). This CDR3 contains 14 residues.

In its sample, this clonotype was seen many times. This chain uses TRBV7-2 with TRBJ2-1; D remains unclear. Germline V gene data show CDR1 as SGHTA and CDR2 as FQGNSA. V was shortened by 5 bases and J by 3 bases, with 14 bases between the two germline ends. This CDR3 spans 15 amino acids. CDR3 residues: CASSPPRSHYNEQFF. The CDR3 nucleotides are TGTGCCAGCAGCCCCCCTAGGAGCCACTACAATGAGCAGTTCTTC.

The V gene is TRBV2, the J gene TRBJ2-7; unclear D gene. V lost 3 bases and J lost 7, with 13 bases in between. The V gene's germline CDR1 is SNHLY and CDR2 FYNNEI. The CDR3 loop spans 13 amino acids. Written as DNA, the CDR3 is TGTGCCAGCAGTGACTACATATTACGTGAGCAGTACTTC. Amino acids: CASSDYILREQYF.

J is TRBJ2-1 and V is TRBV5-1; 15 bases line up with TRBD2. Germline V gene lookup returns CDR1 SGHRS and CDR2 YFSETQ. CDR3 size: 17 residues. Losses at the gene ends were 6 bases for V and 8 bases for J; bases not matched to a gene: 12. CDR3 amino acids: CASTTPGLAGGVDEQFF. CDR3 coding DNA: TGCGCCAGCACAACCCCGGGACTAGCGGGAGGTGTCGATGAGCAGTTCTTC.

This chain uses TRBV20-1 with TRBJ2-3, with D perhaps assigned TRBD1 or TRBD2 (5 bases each). There are 15 residues in the CDR3. Trimming took off 5 bases at V and 1 base at J, with 16 bases between the two ends. Germline CDR1 DFQATT, CDR2 SNEGSKA (reference sequence). CDR3 sequence: CSAPRGGQGTDTQYF. Written as DNA, the CDR3 is TGCAGTGCTCCGAGGGGTGGCCAGGGCACAGATACGCAGTATTTT.

This clonotype was observed many times. V and J are TRBV29-1 and TRBJ2-6, with a possible D match to TRBD1 (5 bases). Trimming pared 5 bases from V and 1 base from J, leaving 12 bases between. The CDR3 is 15 residues long. Per germline, CDR1 SQVTM and CDR2 ANQGSEA. CDR3 coding DNA: TGCAGCGTTTTGCCTCCAGGGTCTGGGGCCAACGTCCTGACTTTC. Protein: CSVLPPGSGANVLTF. Full variable domain (missing parts from reference TRBV29-1 and TRBJ2-6): SAVISQKPSRDICQRGTSLTIQCQVDSQVTMMFWYRQQPGQSLTLIATANQGSEATYESGFVIDKFPISRPNLTFSTLTVSNMSPEDSSIYLCSVLPPGSGANVLTFGAGSRLTVL.

The chain couples TRBV25-1 to TRBJ2-1; 10 nucleotides line up with TRBD2. Per germline, CDR1 MGHDK and CDR2 SYGVNS. With 6 bases clipped from V and 0 bases from J, the junction kept 8 bases outside the gene matches. The CDR3 has 17 amino acids. The CDR3 spells CASSSLAGVGSYNEQFF. In DNA, the CDR3 is TGTGCCAGCAGCTCCCTAGCGGGAGTTGGCTCCTACAATGAGCAGTTCTTC.

This clonotype was detected only a few times. The chain has TRBV3-1 and TRBJ2-3; 7 bases line up with TRBD2. This CDR3 is built from 15 residues. The germline V gene has CDR1 LGHDT and CDR2 YNNKEL (reference sequence). V lost 0 bases, J lost 7 bases, and 7 bases stayed unmatched. CDR3 coding DNA: TGTGCCAGCAGCCAAGACTTGCGGCGGGAGAATACGCAGTATTTT. It yields the protein CASSQDLRRENTQYF.

The rearrangement joins TRBV6-5 to TRBJ2-7, with D perhaps given as TRBD1 or TRBD2 (5 bases each). The germline V and J ends were trimmed by 2 bases and 4 bases, with 18 bases remaining between them. This CDR3 is built from 16 residues. In germline, CDR1 is MNHEY, CDR2 SVGAGI. The CDR3 bases are TGTGCCAGCAGTTACCCACCGGGACCAGCAAATTACGAGCAGTACTTC. Translated: CASSYPPGPANYEQYF.

Only a few counts were recorded for this clonotype. The genes are TRBV19 and TRBJ1-3; unclear D gene. Germline-derived CDR1 and CDR2 are LNHDA and SQIVND (reference sequence). V was clipped by 6 bases and J by 3 bases, with 12 bases between them. The CDR3 is made up of 14 amino acids. The CDR3: CASSGREFGNTIYF. The CDR3 coding sequence is TGTGCCAGTAGCGGGCGGGAGTTTGGAAACACCATATATTTT.

V and J are TRBV7-8 and TRBJ2-1; tentatively, D is TRBD2 (6 bases). Germline assignment: CDR1 SGHVS and CDR2 FQNEAQ. Trimming cost V 5 bases and J 12 bases, with 20 bases left between them. CDR3 length equals 14 residues. CDR3 coding DNA: TGTGCCAGCAGCCTGGAGGGGTGGGCAGGGCTGCAGTTCTTC. This gives the protein CASSLEGWAGLQFF.

This clonotype was seen more than once but under ten times. The CDR3 is CSVEGGGVGETQYF. CDR3 coding DNA: TGCAGCGTTGAAGGGGGTGGGGTAGGGGAGACCCAGTACTTC. The gene calls are TRBV29-1 and TRBJ2-5; D is undetermined. Germline V gene sequence: CDR1 SQVTM, CDR2 ANQGSEA. With 1 base removed from V and 5 bases from J, the gap between germline ends came to 14 bases. The CDR3 has 14 amino acids.

The rearrangement joins TRBV27 to TRBJ1-5; D is possibly TRBD1 (5 bases). Germline assignment: CDR1 MNHEY and CDR2 SMNVEV (reference sequence). This CDR3 is built from 14 residues. Trimming cost V 5 bases and J 3 bases, with 11 bases left between them. DNA for the CDR3: TGTGCCAGCAGTCCCAGAGGGGTCAATCAGCCCCAGCATTTT. Translated: CASSPRGVNQPQHF.